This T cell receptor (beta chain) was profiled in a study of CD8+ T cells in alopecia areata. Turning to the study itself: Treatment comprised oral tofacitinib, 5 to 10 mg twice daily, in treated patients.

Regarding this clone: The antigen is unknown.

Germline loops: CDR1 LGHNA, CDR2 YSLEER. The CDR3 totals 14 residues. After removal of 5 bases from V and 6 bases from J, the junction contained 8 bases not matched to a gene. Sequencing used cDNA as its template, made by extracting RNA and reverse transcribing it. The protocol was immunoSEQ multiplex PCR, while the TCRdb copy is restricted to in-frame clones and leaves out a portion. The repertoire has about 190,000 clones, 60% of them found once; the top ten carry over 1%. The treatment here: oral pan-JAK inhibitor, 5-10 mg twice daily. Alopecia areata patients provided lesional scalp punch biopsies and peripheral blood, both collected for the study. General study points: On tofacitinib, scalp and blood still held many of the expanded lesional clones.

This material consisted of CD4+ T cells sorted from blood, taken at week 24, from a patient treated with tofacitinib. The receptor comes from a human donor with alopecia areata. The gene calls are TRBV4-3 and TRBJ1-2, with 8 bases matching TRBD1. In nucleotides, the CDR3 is TGCGCCAGCAGCTCCCGGACAGGGTATGATGGCTACACCTTC. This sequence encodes CASSSRTGYDGYTF.